This T cell receptor beta chain was identified in a study of T cells in localized non-small cell lung cancer. Study-level findings and limits: Of the top 100 tumor clones, median approximately 50 were in adjacent lung, about 26 among its top 100. Longer overall survival was associated with a higher density of T cells in the blood. Of the tissues analyzed, uninvolved adjacent lung showed maximal T cell clonality, greater than tumor.

TCRdb keeps only in-frame clones here, not all; method: immunoSEQ multiplex PCR. The sample consists of 45,000 to 60,000 clones, around 86% of them appearing once. Per germline, CDR1 MNHEY and CDR2 SVGAGI. The CDR3 runs to 16 residues. Losses at the gene ends were 3 bases for V and 9 bases for J; bases not matched to a gene: 8. To note about this clone: What it recognizes is unknown.

The chain links TRBV6-5 to TRBJ2-1; 13 bases are shared with TRBD2. The clonotype comes from a female donor over 55 with stage II squamous cell lung carcinoma. The specimen comprised peripheral blood, sampled before any cancer treatment. The CDR3 loop is CASSYTSGGAEREQFF. The CDR3 region has the DNA TGTGCCAGCAGTTATACTAGCGGGGGGGCCGAGCGTGAGCAGTTCTTC.